This record looks at one TCR beta chain sequence and its context. Building the TCR beta libraries relied on iRepertoire HTBI primers, and CDR3 regions underwent Arm-PCR. One entry per CDR3 protein results from TCRdb running MiXCR on the multiplex PCR reads. Of 350,000 to 550,000 distinct CDR3 sequences listed, around 17% were seen once; the top ten hold roughly 23%. Time point defined: newly diagnosed GD, antithyroid drugs for less than 3 months. The authors made the TCR library using RNA they extracted from PBMCs. Trimming shortened V by 1 base and J by 10 bases, and 16 bases separated the two germline ends. Germline assignment: CDR1 LGHNA and CDR2 YNFKEQ. The CDR3 sequence is 15 residues long. The data stem from a study of regulatory T cells in long-lasting Graves disease. These data were also filed under a second study, of T cells in Graves' hyperthyroidism and ophthalmopathy.

The chain is built from TRBV4-2 and TRBJ1-4; D gene uncertain. The sample here was peripheral blood mononuclear cells (PBMCs), taken at new diagnosis, from a patient treated with antithyroid drugs. This receptor was identified in a woman aged 18-29 years with Graves disease. CDR3 nucleotides: TGTGCCAGCAGCCAAGTGAAGGGTACTAGTGGAAAACTGTTTTTT. It specifies CASSQVKGTSGKLFF.